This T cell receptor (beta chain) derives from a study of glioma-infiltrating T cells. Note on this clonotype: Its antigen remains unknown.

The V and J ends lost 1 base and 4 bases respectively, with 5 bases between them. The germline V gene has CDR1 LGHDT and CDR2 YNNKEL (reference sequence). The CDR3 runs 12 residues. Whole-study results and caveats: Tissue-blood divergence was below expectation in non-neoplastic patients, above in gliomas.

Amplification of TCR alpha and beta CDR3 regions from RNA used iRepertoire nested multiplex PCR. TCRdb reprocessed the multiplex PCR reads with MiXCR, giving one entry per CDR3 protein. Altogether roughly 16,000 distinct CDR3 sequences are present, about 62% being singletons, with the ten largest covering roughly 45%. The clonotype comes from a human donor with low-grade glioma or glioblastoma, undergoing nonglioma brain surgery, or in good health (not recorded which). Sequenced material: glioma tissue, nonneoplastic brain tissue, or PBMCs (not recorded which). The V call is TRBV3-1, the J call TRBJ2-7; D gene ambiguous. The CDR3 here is CASSQVIYEQYF. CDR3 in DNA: TGTGCCAGCAGCCAAGTTATATACGAGCAGTACTTC.